This TCR beta chain was documented in a study of blood T cell repertoires in COVID-19. Study summary: The study drew acute and convalescent COVID-19 samples from the United States, Italy and Spain. PBMCs, B-cell-depleted T cells, or T cells were the source of the cDNA or gDNA that made up the material.

How the authors handled the data: Quantification of nucleated cells was approximated via reference gene primer amplification. Assay used: immunoSEQ multiplex PCR; TCRdb lists only in-frame clones, some missing. The DNA was the basis for D and trimming; V, J and clone size are from that table. The repertoire holds more than 300,000 clones, with 80% to 90% as singletons. Sequenced material: peripheral blood. This receptor was taken from a woman aged 50 to 60 with acute or convalescent COVID-19.

The CDR3 bases are TGTGCCAGCAGCTTAGTCGGATGGGGCGGCGGGGAGCTGTTTTTT. This gives the protein CASSLVGWGGGELFF. V is TRBV7-2 and J is TRBJ2-2, with D perhaps matching TRBD1 (5 bases). V was clipped by 1 base and J by 7 bases, with 13 bases between them. CDR1 SGHTA and CDR2 FQGNSA come from the germline V gene. CDR3 length: 15 amino acids.